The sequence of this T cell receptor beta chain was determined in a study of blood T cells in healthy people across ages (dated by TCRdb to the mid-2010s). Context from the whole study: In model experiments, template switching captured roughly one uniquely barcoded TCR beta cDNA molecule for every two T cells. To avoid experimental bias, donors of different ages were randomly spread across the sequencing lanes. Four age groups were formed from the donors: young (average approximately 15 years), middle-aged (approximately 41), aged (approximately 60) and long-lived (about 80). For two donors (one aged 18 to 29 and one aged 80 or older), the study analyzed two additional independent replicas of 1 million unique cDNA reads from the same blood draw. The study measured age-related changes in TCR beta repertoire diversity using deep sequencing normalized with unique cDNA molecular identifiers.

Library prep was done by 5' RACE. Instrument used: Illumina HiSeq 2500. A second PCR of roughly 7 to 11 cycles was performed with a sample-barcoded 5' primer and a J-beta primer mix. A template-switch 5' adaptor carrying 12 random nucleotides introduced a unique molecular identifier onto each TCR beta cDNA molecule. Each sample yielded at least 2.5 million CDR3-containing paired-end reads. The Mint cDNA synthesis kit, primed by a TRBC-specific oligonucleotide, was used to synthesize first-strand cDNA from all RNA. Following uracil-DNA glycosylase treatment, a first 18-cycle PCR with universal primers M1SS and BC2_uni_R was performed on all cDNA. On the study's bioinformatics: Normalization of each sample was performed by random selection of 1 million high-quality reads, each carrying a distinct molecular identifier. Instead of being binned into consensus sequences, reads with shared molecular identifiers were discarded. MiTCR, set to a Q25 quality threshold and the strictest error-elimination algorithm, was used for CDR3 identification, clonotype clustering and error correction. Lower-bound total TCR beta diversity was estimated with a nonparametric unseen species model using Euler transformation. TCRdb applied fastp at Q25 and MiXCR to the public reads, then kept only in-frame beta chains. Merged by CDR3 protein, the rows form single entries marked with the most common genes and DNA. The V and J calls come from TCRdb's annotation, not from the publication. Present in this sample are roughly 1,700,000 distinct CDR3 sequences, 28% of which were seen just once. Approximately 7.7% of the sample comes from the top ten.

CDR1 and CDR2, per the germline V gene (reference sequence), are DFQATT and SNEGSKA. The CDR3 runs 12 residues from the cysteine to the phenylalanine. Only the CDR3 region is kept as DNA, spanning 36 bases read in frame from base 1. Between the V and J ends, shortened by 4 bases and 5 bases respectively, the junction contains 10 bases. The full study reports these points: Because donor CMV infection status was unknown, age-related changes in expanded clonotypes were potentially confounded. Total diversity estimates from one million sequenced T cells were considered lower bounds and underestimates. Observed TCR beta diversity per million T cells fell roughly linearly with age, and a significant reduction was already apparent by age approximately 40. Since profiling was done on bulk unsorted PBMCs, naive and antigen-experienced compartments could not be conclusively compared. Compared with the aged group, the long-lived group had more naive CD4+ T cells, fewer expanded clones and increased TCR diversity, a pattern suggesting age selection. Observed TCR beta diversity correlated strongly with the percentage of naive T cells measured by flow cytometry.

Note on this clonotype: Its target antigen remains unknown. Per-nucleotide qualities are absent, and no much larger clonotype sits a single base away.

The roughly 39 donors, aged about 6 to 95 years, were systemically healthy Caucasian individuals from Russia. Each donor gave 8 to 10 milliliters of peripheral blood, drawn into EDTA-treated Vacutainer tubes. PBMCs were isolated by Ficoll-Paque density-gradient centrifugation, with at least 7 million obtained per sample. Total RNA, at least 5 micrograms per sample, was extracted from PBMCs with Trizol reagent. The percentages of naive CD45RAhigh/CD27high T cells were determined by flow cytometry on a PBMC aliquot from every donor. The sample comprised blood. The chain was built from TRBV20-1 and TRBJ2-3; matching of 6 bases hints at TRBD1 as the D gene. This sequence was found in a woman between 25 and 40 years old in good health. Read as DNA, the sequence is TGCAGTGCTAACGGACAGCTAGATACGCAGTATTTT. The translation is CSANGQLDTQYF.